The 26 T cell receptor beta chains presented below share a single source sample, sequenced in a study of molecular identifiers for immune sequencing clone quantification. MiXCR, applied by TCRdb to the PCR reads, yields one record per CDR3 protein. Of under 650,000 distinct CDR3 sequences listed, 15% to 20% are singletons. Material: naive CD8+ T cells from blood, with Jurkat cell RNA spiked in. Described subset: FACS-sorted CD8+CD4-CCR7+CD45RA+ naive T cells. All receptors come from a human donor in good health. Some libraries in this study had Jurkat cell RNA spiked in.

This clonotype was counted ten times or more. The chain employs TRBV20-1 and TRBJ1-1; D unclear. CDR3 length equals 14 residues. Trimming took 1 base from V and 10 from J, leaving 19 bases between them. Germline V gene data show CDR1 as DFQATT and CDR2 as SNEGSKA (reference sequence). The CDR3 reads CSARAGETQGSAFF. In nucleotides, the CDR3 is TGCAGTGCTAGAGCCGGGGAGACGCAAGGATCAGCTTTCTTT.

In the case of this clonotype: One base away lies a much larger clone, so this may be a sequencing read error. This chain connects TRBV11-3 to TRBJ2-1; D gene unclear. The germline V gene has CDR1 SGHNT and CDR2 YENEEA. The CDR3 runs 13 residues. CDR3 residues: CASSLTIYNKQFF. The CDR3 nucleotides are TGTGCCAGCAGCTTAACGATCTACAATAAGCAGTTCTTC. Drawing the rest from reference TRBV11-3 and TRBJ2-1, the complete variable domain is EAGVVQSPRYKIIEKKQPVAFWCNPISGHNTLYWYLQNLGQGPELLIRYENEEAVDDSQLPKDRFSAERLKGVDSTLKIQPAELGDSAVYLCASSLTIYNKQFFGPGTRLTVL.

With regard to this clonotype: A much larger clonotype is one base distant, so this may be a read error. The gene calls are TRBV7-9 and TRBJ2-1; no clear D. Germline CDR1 reads SEHNR; CDR2 reads FQNEAQ (reference sequence). The CDR3 has 13 amino acids. The V and J ends lost 3 bases and 10 bases respectively, with 13 bases between them. The CDR3 reads CASSFISVKEQFF. The CDR3 DNA reads TGTGCCAGCAGCTTTATCTCCGTCAAGGAGCAGTTCTTC.

To note about this clonotype: A read error may produce the germline difference seen at one junction end. The chain is built from TRBV27 and TRBJ2-7; D is possibly TRBD1 (6 bases). The CDR3 spans 14 residues. CDR1 and CDR2 from the germline V gene are MNHEY and SMNVEV (reference sequence). This chain's CDR3 is CGSSLGARGYEQYF. In nucleotides, the CDR3 is TGTGGCAGCAGTTTAGGGGCCAGGGGTTACGAGCAGTACTTC.

As concerns this clonotype: This may be a read error: a much more frequent sequence differs by one nucleotide. The gene calls are TRBV9 and TRBJ1-4; no clear D gene. In germline, CDR1 is SGDLS, CDR2 YYNGEE. V was pared by 5 bases and J by 7 bases, with 15 bases between. This CDR3 is 14 amino acids long. For the CDR3, the DNA is TGTGCCAGCAGTTCGGGGAAAGCCGTTGAAAAACTGTTTTTT. Amino acids: CASSSGKAVEKLFF.

Comments on this clonotype: The CDR3 does not end in the conserved phenylalanine or tryptophan, so this is likely a read error. The V gene is TRBV6-2 or TRBV6-3, the J gene TRBJ1-1; D is uncertain. The V end was cut by 7 bases, the J end by 2 bases, with 20 bases between. The CDR3 length is 16 residues. The V gene's germline CDR1 is MNHEY and CDR2 SVGEGT. CDR3 sequence reads: CASTNFYPGLNTEAFL. The CDR3 coding sequence is TGTGCCAGCACAAACTTTTACCCCGGCCTTAACACTGAAGCTTTCCTT.

This clonotype was seen a handful of times. This sequence joins TRBV10-3 and TRBJ2-7, with 8 bases matching TRBD1. With V trimmed by 9 bases and J by 1 base, 11 bases remained unmatched. Germline V gene lookup returns CDR1 ENHRY and CDR2 SYGVKD. This CDR3 spans 15 amino acids. The CDR3 loop is CAINDRQGLSYEQYF. The CDR3 nucleotides read TGTGCCATTAACGACAGACAGGGGCTATCCTACGAGCAGTACTTC.

This clonotype was seen at least ten times. The V and J genes are TRBV7-6 and TRBJ2-5; 11 bases are shared with TRBD2. The CDR3 covers 14 residues. V lost 5 bases, J lost 4 bases, and 3 bases stayed unmatched. Germline assignment: CDR1 SGHVS and CDR2 FNYEAQ. CDR3 region: CASSLSGRGETQYF. In nucleotides, the CDR3 is TGTGCCAGCAGCCTTAGCGGGAGGGGAGAGACCCAGTACTTC.

Notes on this clonotype: A read error may be the cause here, since a much bigger clone is one base away. The chain links TRBV5-4 to TRBJ2-5, with TRBD2 matching 13 bases. CDR1 is SGHNT, CDR2 YYREEE, per germline (reference sequence). The CDR3 loop spans 17 amino acids. The chain's CDR3 is CASSTKQGLAGQEAQYF. The CDR3 region has the DNA TGTGCCAGCAGCACCAAGCAGGGACTAGCGGGACAAGAGGCCCAGTACTTC.

This chain's CDR3 is CASSLPGQVISGANVLTF. CDR3 bases: TGTGCCAGCAGCTTACCGGGACAAGTCATCTCTGGGGCCAACGTCCTGACTTTC. The chain has TRBV7-8 and TRBJ2-6; D might be TRBD1 (6 bases). V was pared by 2 bases and J by 0 bases, with 14 bases between. CDR1 is SGHVS, CDR2 FQNEAQ, per germline. This CDR3 spans 18 amino acids.

In this sample, this clonotype turned up many times. The chain recombines TRBV5-1 with TRBJ2-5; 16 bases align to TRBD2. The trim removed 7 bases at V and 5 bases at J, leaving 5 bases unmatched. This CDR3 contains 15 residues. The germline V gene encodes CDR1 SGHRS and CDR2 YFSETQ. The CDR3: CASGTSGGAGETQYF. CDR3 sequence (DNA): TGCGCCAGCGGGACTAGCGGGGGGGCCGGTGAGACCCAGTACTTC.

This clonotype was seen more than once but under ten times. The chain couples TRBV6-2 or TRBV6-3 to TRBJ2-7; TRBD1 matches 7 bases. The germline V gene encodes CDR1 MNHEY and CDR2 SVGEGT. V lost 6 bases and J lost 4; bases outside the gene matches: 9. The CDR3 has 14 amino acids. The DNA of the CDR3 is TGTGCCAGCAGGATGCTCAGGGGGTGGTACGAGCAGTACTTC. As protein: CASRMLRGWYEQYF.

This clonotype was recorded many times. The rearrangement uses TRBV20-1 and TRBJ2-2; D remains ambiguous. In germline, CDR1 is DFQATT, CDR2 SNEGSKA (reference sequence). The CDR3 runs 13 residues. The V end was cut by 2 bases, the J end by 2 bases, with 6 bases between. The CDR3 DNA follows: TGCAGTGCTAGACAGCTAAACACCGGGGAGCTGTTTTTT. Translating it yields CSARQLNTGELFF.

This clonotype was recorded a few times. The junction and the germline gene differ at one end; a read error may be behind it. The chain couples TRBV3-1 to TRBJ2-4; D unresolved. Germline-derived CDR1 and CDR2 are LGHDT and YNNKEL (reference sequence). The CDR3 length is 14 residues. The CDR3 nucleotides are TGCGCCAGCAGCCAGAACAGCCCCACTGACATTCAGTACTTC. Protein product: CASSQNSPTDIQYF.

For this clonotype: Possible read error: a much larger clone is one base away. The genes are TRBV7-9 and TRBJ2-5, with D perhaps TRBD1 or TRBD2 (6 bases each). The CDR3 is 16 residues long. V shed 1 base and J shed 4 bases, with 16 bases lying between them. Looked up from germline, CDR1 is SEHNR and CDR2 is FQNEAQ (reference sequence). Here the CDR3 reads CASSLEPGAVLETQYF. For the CDR3, the DNA is TGTGCCAGCAGCTTAGAGCCGGGGGCCGTTTTAGAGACCCAGTACTTC.

This clonotype was observed at least ten times. This chain connects TRBV4-3 to TRBJ2-2; TRBD2 matches 13 bases. J gave up 4 bases and V 0 bases, and 2 bases lay outside the gene matches. The germline CDR1 and CDR2 sequences are LGHNA and YSLEER. The CDR3 contains 17 residues. The DNA of the CDR3 is TGCGCCAGCAGCCAAGAGAGACTAGCGGGAGGCACCGGGGAGCTGTTTTTT. It specifies CASSQERLAGGTGELFF.

The CDR3 reads CASSGLALRLGDTQYF. CDR3 nucleotide sequence: TGTGCCAGCAGCGGCCTAGCGCTGAGATTGGGAGATACGCAGTATTTT. The V gene is TRBV9, the J gene TRBJ2-3; D might be TRBD2 (6 bases). The germline V and J ends were trimmed by 3 bases and 5 bases, with 19 bases remaining between them. There are 16 residues in the CDR3. Looked up from germline, CDR1 is SGDLS and CDR2 is YYNGEE.

Details on this clonotype: It may be a read error: a sequence one base away is much more abundant. The J gene is TRBJ2-5, the V gene TRBV27; D call uncertain. CDR1 and CDR2 from the germline V gene are MNHEY and SMNVEV (reference sequence). The CDR3 runs to 14 residues. CDR3 coding DNA: TGTGCCAGCAGTTTGTCGGGCGACCAAAAGACCCGGTACTTC. As protein: CASSLSGDQKTRYF.

The chain recombines TRBV11-2 with TRBJ1-4; D not resolved. CDR1 and CDR2 from the germline V gene are SGHAT and FQNNGV. The CDR3 length is 15 residues. Trimming took 0 bases from V and 6 from J, leaving 11 bases between them. CDR3 nucleotide sequence: TGTGCCAGCAGCTTAGATGGTTTGGGTTATGAAAAACTGTTTTTT. This encodes CASSLDGLGYEKLFF.

The chain has TRBV6-5 and TRBJ2-2; a possible D gene is TRBD2 (5 bases). The CDR3 runs 14 residues. V gave up 7 bases and J gave up 3 bases, with 12 bases separating them. CDR1 MNHEY and CDR2 SVGAGI come from the germline V gene. CDR3 bases: TGTGCCAGCAACGAAGACGGGGACACCGGGGAGCTGTTTTTT. Its protein is CASNEDGDTGELFF.

This clonotype was counted between two and nine times. A clone one base away is much larger, so this may be a read error. The chain links TRBV19 to TRBJ2-7; 8 nucleotides line up with TRBD2. This CDR3 is built from 15 residues. The germline CDR1 and CDR2 sequences are LNHDA and SQIVND (reference sequence). CDR3 bases: TGTGCCAGTAGCGGTCCGGGACTAGGGGACTACGGGCAGTACTTC. Protein: CASSGPGLGDYGQYF.

This clonotype was detected a few times. This sequence joins TRBV12-3 or TRBV12-4 and TRBJ2-1; TRBD1 agrees at 8 bases. J gave up 3 bases and V 4 bases, and 14 bases lay outside the gene matches. The length of the CDR3 is 18 residues. DNA of the CDR3: TGTGCCAGCAGTTCTAGTGAGGGCGGGACAGGCAACTACAATGAGCAGTTCTTC. This sequence encodes CASSSSEGGTGNYNEQFF.

This clonotype was seen many times. The rearrangement uses TRBV20-1 and TRBJ2-3, with 7 bases identical to TRBD2. The CDR3 is 16 residues long. CDR1 is DFQATT, CDR2 SNEGSKA, per germline (reference sequence). V shed 6 bases, J shed 0 bases, and the junction held 12 bases outside the gene matches. CDR3 residues: CSAYGLSGTSTDTQYF. CDR3 DNA: TGCAGTGCCTACGGACTGAGCGGGACTAGCACAGATACGCAGTATTTT.

There are many counts of this clonotype. The V and J genes are TRBV3-1 and TRBJ2-7; TRBD2 aligns across 8 bases. The CDR3 covers 14 residues. Trimming at V came to 6 bases and at J to 3 bases, leaving 7 bases not matched to a gene. Germline loops: CDR1 LGHDT, CDR2 YNNKEL (reference sequence). The CDR3, as DNA: TGTGCCAGCAGTGGCGGGGGGCGATACTACGAGCAGTACTTC. Protein sequence: CASSGGGRYYEQYF.

Notes on this clonotype: This could be a read error, since a much larger clone is one nucleotide away. The chain's CDR3 is CASSPRDRPLVKNIQYF. CDR3 coding DNA: TGTGCCAGCAGCCCCAGGGACAGGCCACTTGTCAAAAACATTCAGTACTTC. The chain carries TRBV7-2 and TRBJ2-4, with 8 bases identical to TRBD1. Germline V gene data show CDR1 as SGHTA and CDR2 as FQGNSA. This CDR3 comprises 17 residues. After removal of 5 bases from V and 3 bases from J, the junction contained 12 bases not matched to a gene.

As concerns this clonotype: This may be a read error, as it is one base from a much larger clone. The chain has TRBV12-3 or TRBV12-4 and TRBJ1-2; D not certain. This CDR3 is built from 14 residues. For the CDR3, the DNA is TGTGCCAGCAGCCGCCGGCCTGAGGTCGATGGCTACGCCTTC. This sequence encodes CASSRRPEVDGYAF.